The T cell receptor (beta chain) described here comes from a study of OX40 agonist ivuxolimab in advanced cancers. The repertoire was sequenced with immunoSEQ multiplex PCR; TCRdb's copy has only in-frame clones and lacks some. This sample has more than 55,000 clones, with about 84% found just once. The CDR3 length is 15 residues. V lost 5 bases and J 0 bases, leaving 14 bases between the germline ends. In germline, CDR1 is SGHAT, CDR2 FQDESV (reference sequence). The source was CD4+ or CD8+ T cells sorted from blood, collected in a trial of the OX40 agonist ivuxolimab. The chain has TRBV11-1 and TRBJ2-7; no clear D. The source is an adult with an advanced solid tumor such as melanoma, head and neck, liver or kidney cancer. CDR3 nucleotides: TGTGCCAGCAGCCATAAAAGAACTGGCTCCTACGAGCAGTACTTC. It codes for CASSHKRTGSYEQYF.